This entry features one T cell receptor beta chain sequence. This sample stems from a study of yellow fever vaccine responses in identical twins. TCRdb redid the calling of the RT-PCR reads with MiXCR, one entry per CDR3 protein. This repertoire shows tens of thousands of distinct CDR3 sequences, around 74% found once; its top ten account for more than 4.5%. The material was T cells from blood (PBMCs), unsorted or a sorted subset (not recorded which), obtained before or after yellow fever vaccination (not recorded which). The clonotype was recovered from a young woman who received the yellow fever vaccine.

The CDR3 spells CATSSRQGYQPQHF. The CDR3 coding sequence is TGTGCCACCAGCAGCAGACAGGGGTATCAGCCCCAGCATTTT. The V and J genes are TRBV15 and TRBJ1-5; TRBD1 matches 8 bases. Germline V CDR1 and CDR2: LNHNV, YYDKDF (reference sequence). With V trimmed by 3 bases and J by 5 bases, 3 bases remained unmatched. The CDR3 has 14 amino acids.